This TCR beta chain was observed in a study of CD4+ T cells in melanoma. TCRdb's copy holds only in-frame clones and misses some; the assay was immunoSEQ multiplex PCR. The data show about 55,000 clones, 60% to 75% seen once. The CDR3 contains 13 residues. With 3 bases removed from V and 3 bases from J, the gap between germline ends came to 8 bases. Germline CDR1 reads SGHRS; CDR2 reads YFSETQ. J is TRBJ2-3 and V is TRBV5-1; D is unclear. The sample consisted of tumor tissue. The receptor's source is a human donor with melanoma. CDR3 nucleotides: TGCGCCAGCAGCTCTACATCAACAGATACGCAGTATTTT. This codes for CASSSTSTDTQYF.